The TCR beta chain described here comes from a study of blood T cells in healthy people across ages. Every participating donor contributed approximately 9.5 milliliters of peripheral blood through a draw. Each sample gave at least 7 million isolated PBMCs. For this clonotype: Its antigen remains unknown.

The study, taken as a whole, reports: Compared with aged donors, long-lived donors showed fewer expanded clones, suggesting selection.

V was pared by 0 bases and J by 3 bases, with 10 bases between. The germline V gene has CDR1 GTSNPN and CDR2 SVGIG (reference sequence). The CDR3 covers 14 residues. Together with a sample-barcoded 5' primer, a J-beta primer mix was included in a second PCR lasting about 7 to 11 cycles. TCRdb ran MiXCR on the 5' RACE reads and lists one entry per CDR3 protein. The sample comprises 1,100,000 or so distinct CDR3 sequences, 45% of which are singletons, and 18% rests with the top ten. The V gene is TRBV30, the J gene TRBJ2-3; D is perhaps TRBD1 (6 bases). The specimen was blood. This TCR derives from a woman aged 60-70 years in good health. The CDR3 protein is CAWSVQGWTDTQYF. CDR3 DNA sequence: TGTGCCTGGAGTGTACAGGGATGGACAGATACGCAGTATTTT.